The 4 T cell receptor beta chains below were found in one sample sequenced in a study of T-cell reconstitution after alpha-beta-depleted transplantation in children. Preparing the TCRbeta library involved the use of unique molecular identifiers. TCRdb reprocessed the PCR reads with MiXCR, giving one entry per CDR3 protein. The sample contains more than 450,000 distinct CDR3 sequences, 15% to 20% of which appear only once. The sample consisted of PBMCs from the stem cell graft donor, taken from the stem cell graft. These receptors were obtained from a human donor who donated a stem cell graft to a child with acute lymphoblastic leukemia.

This clonotype was detected only a few times. This chain uses TRBV27 with TRBJ2-1; 10 nucleotides line up with TRBD2. V shed 6 bases, J shed 3 bases, and the junction held 5 bases outside the gene matches. The CDR3 length is 15 residues. CDR1 MNHEY and CDR2 SMNVEV come from the germline V gene (reference sequence). CDR3 nucleotides: TGTGCCAGCAGGGGACTAGCGCAGTTCTACAATGAGCAGTTCTTC. Protein sequence: CASRGLAQFYNEQFF.

The V and J genes are TRBV19 and TRBJ2-3, with 10 bases aligning to TRBD2. CDR1 and CDR2 (germline): LNHDA, SQIVND (reference sequence). V gave up 6 bases and J gave up 6 bases; unmatched junction bases: 27. The CDR3 has 21 amino acids. CDR3 sequence: CASSRSFGRGRLAGEADTQYF. The CDR3 coding sequence is TGTGCCAGTAGCCGATCTTTCGGGAGAGGAAGGCTAGCGGGAGAGGCTGATACGCAGTATTTT. The variable domain in full, completed from reference TRBV19 and TRBJ2-3, reads DGGITQSPKYLFRKEGQNVTLSCEQNLNHDAMYWYRQDPGQGLRLIYYSQIVNDFQKGDIAEGYSVSREKKESFPLTVTSAQKNPTAFYLCASSRSFGRGRLAGEADTQYFGPGTRLTVL.

The chain couples TRBV10-3 to TRBJ1-5; D is unresolved. Deletions cut 0 bases from V and 9 bases from J, with 15 bases between. The CDR3 length is 15 residues. Per the germline V gene, CDR1 is ENHRY and CDR2 is SYGVKD. The CDR3 loop reads CAISESLQNDAPQHF. CDR3 coding DNA: TGTGCCATCAGTGAGTCGTTACAGAACGATGCGCCCCAGCATTTT.

V usage is TRBV3-1 and J usage is TRBJ2-3; the match to TRBD2 covers 14 bases. Germline V lookup: CDR1 LGHDT, CDR2 YNNKEL (reference sequence). V lost 3 bases, J lost 3 bases, and 8 bases stayed unmatched. This CDR3 is built from 18 residues. The CDR3 DNA follows: TGTGCCAGCAGCCACGATGTTGGGACTAGCGGGGGAACAGATACGCAGTATTTT. Translating it yields CASSHDVGTSGGTDTQYF.